This T cell receptor (beta chain) appears in the sequencing data of a study of shared clonotypes between healthy human individuals. Study-wide points: In the sorted subsets, rarefaction showed sequencing was incomplete despite large depth.

In the sorted-subset replicate PCRs, 200 ng DNA, 25,000 to 35,000 T cell genomes, was used. The table came from immunoSEQ multiplex PCR; TCRdb's copy has only in-frame clones and leaves some out. Counted here are about 2.1 million clones, 90% to 95% occurring once; the ten biggest clones make up 1.5% to 2%. Naive CD8 cells were CD45RO-negative, positively selected for CCR7, excluding terminally differentiated effector memory CD45RA+ cells. This CDR3 region has 13 residues. V was clipped by 0 bases and J by 5 bases, with 8 bases between them. Per the germline V gene, CDR1 is MNHEY and CDR2 is SMNVEV (reference sequence). A word on this clone: As yet, its antigen is unknown.

This chain links TRBV27 with TRBJ2-7; no firm D call. The TCR was taken from a man aged 18 to 35 in good health. Some clones in this sample may be carry-over from other donors' samples. The sequenced sample was naive CD8+ T cells from PBMCs. CDR3 region: CASSLSGLNEQYF. CDR3 nucleotide sequence: TGTGCCAGCAGTTTATCCGGGCTCAACGAGCAGTACTTC.